The 23 T cell receptor beta chains below come from one sample, sequenced in a study of a mutant IDH1 vaccine in newly diagnosed glioma. These receptors are not linked to any known antigen. Assay used: immunoSEQ multiplex PCR; TCRdb lists only in-frame clones, some missing. The table lists around 41,000 clones, around 81% of them singletons. Sample time point: week 23, last vaccination. Vaccine doses each comprised 300 ug of mutant IDH1 20-mer peptide, with topical imiquimod. The material was PBMCs, obtained from a glioma patient whose treatment included an IDH1 peptide vaccine. These receptors were obtained from a woman aged 40 to 50 with glioma. Some clones in this sample may be carry-over from other donors' samples.

The chain couples TRBV4-2 to TRBJ1-6; a weak D match, TRBD1 (5 bases). CDR1 and CDR2 from the germline V gene are LGHNA and YNFKEQ. The V gene lost 0 bases and the J gene lost 6 bases, with 9 bases spanning the gap. The CDR3 has 15 amino acids. Written as DNA, the CDR3 is TGTGCCAGCAGCCAAGATCGGGGCTCTAATTCACCCCTCCACTTT. Its translation is CASSQDRGSNSPLHF.

By sample fraction, this clone is medium-sized. This rearrangement joins TRBV11-2 to TRBJ1-4; TRBD1 matches at 9 bases. Germline CDR1 and CDR2: SGHAT and FQNNGV. J was trimmed by 4 bases and V by 3 bases; bases with no gene match: 3. The CDR3 extends over 15 amino acids. CDR3 amino acids: CASSFGTGINEKLFF. In DNA, the CDR3 is TGTGCCAGCAGCTTCGGGACAGGGATTAATGAAAAACTGTTTTTT. The whole variable domain, remainder taken from reference TRBV11-2 and TRBJ1-4, is EAGVAQSPRYKIIEKRQSVAFWCNPISGHATLYWYQQILGQGPKLLIQFQNNGVVDDSQLPKDRFSAERLKGVDSTLKIQPAKLEDSAVYLCASSFGTGINEKLFFGSGTQLSVL.

A single count supports this clone. V and J are TRBV4-3 and TRBJ1-2; 10 nucleotides align to TRBD1. Germline V gene data show CDR1 as LGHNA and CDR2 as YSLEER. This CDR3 is built from 20 residues. The J segment lost 1 base and the V segment lost 0 bases, leaving 14 bases of the junction unmatched. CDR3 bases: TGCGCCAGCAGCCAAGAAACGGGAACCAGGGACAGGGGACGTAACTATGGCTACACCTTC. Translation gives CASSQETGTRDRGRNYGYTF.

V and J are TRBV10-1 and TRBJ2-7; D is tentatively TRBD1 or TRBD2 (6 bases each). The CDR3 runs 15 residues. CDR1 is WNHNN and CDR2 is SYGVQD in the germline V gene (reference sequence). V was shortened by 6 bases and J by 2 bases, with 17 bases between the two germline ends. The CDR3 nucleotides are TGCGCCAGCAGGGTACAGGGCGCGGGGCCCTACGAGCAGTACTTC. Its protein product is CASRVQGAGPYEQYF.

V usage is TRBV25-1 and J usage is TRBJ1-1; D is undetermined. Germline CDR1 MGHDK, CDR2 SYGVNS. V gave up 5 bases and J gave up 3 bases, with 10 bases separating them. The CDR3 spans 13 residues. The CDR3 DNA is TGTGCCAGCAGTAGGGCATTGGACACTGAAGCTTTCTTT. Translated, it gives CASSRALDTEAFF.

V usage is TRBV4-3 and J usage is TRBJ2-7; 9 bases line up with TRBD2. Losses at the gene ends were 3 bases for V and 3 bases for J; bases not matched to a gene: 6. The CDR3 covers 15 residues. From germline, CDR1 is LGHNA and CDR2 YSLEER. The CDR3 spells CASSQSSGSNYEQYF. The CDR3 bases are TGCGCCAGCAGCCAGAGTAGCGGGAGCAACTACGAGCAGTACTTC.

This clone was found once. The DNA for the CDR3 is TGTGCCAGCAGCCAAGTCCGACAGGGGGCCGCTAACTATGGCTACACCTTC. It is translated as CASSQVRQGAANYGYTF. The V and J genes are TRBV4-2 and TRBJ1-2; 10 nucleotides match TRBD1. After removal of 1 base from V and 0 bases from J, the junction contained 5 bases not matched to a gene. CDR1 and CDR2 (germline): LGHNA, YNFKEQ. CDR3 length equals 17 residues.

The chain recombines TRBV28 with TRBJ2-7; no clear D gene. V shed 5 bases and J shed 4 bases, with 15 bases lying between them. In germline, CDR1 is MDHEN, CDR2 SYDVKM. CDR3 size: 14 residues. CDR3 sequence (DNA): TGTGCCAGCAGTACGGACCTGCTTGGTTACGAGCAGTACTTC. Residues: CASSTDLLGYEQYF.

J is TRBJ1-1 and V is TRBV11-2; 8 nucleotides align to TRBD1. Germline CDR1 and CDR2: SGHAT and FQNNGV. This CDR3 has 16 residues. Unmatched junction bases numbered 12, after V lost 6 bases and J lost 3 bases. CDR3 DNA: TGTGCCAGCAGACCCGGCAGGGGGCTAGGGTACACTGAAGCTTTCTTT. Protein product: CASRPGRGLGYTEAFF.

This sequence joins TRBV5-4 and TRBJ1-1; 11 bases align to TRBD1. From germline, CDR1 is SGHNT and CDR2 YYREEE (reference sequence). After removal of 2 bases from V and 4 bases from J, the junction contained 1 base not matched to a gene. This CDR3 is built from 14 residues. CDR3 sequence (DNA): TGTGCCAGCAGCTTAGGGACAGGGGGCACTGAAGCTTTCTTT. This sequence encodes CASSLGTGGTEAFF.

V usage is TRBV7-6 and J usage is TRBJ1-5, with 10 bases aligning to TRBD1. The CDR3 has 16 residues. Trimming cost V 3 bases and J 6 bases; bases outside gene matches: 8. In germline, CDR1 is SGHVS, CDR2 FNYEAQ. CDR3 loop: CASSLGGTGVGQPQHF. The CDR3, as DNA: TGTGCCAGCAGCTTGGGGGGGACAGGGGTGGGTCAGCCCCAGCATTTT.

This clone appeared a single time. V and J are TRBV6-5 and TRBJ2-1; D not certain. Germline V gives CDR1 MNHEY, CDR2 SVGAGI. The V gene lost 8 bases and the J gene lost 9 bases, with 20 bases spanning the gap. CDR3 length: 14 residues. The CDR3 here is CASSGGTWDGEQFF. The CDR3 nucleotides are TGTGCCAGCTCCGGTGGCACCTGGGATGGTGAGCAGTTCTTC.

The CDR3 loop reads CASSLVEQAQETQYF. CDR3 nucleotide sequence: TGTGCCAGCAGCTTAGTAGAACAGGCCCAAGAGACCCAGTACTTC. The chain carries TRBV7-6 and TRBJ2-5, with D possibly being TRBD1 (5 bases). Germline CDR1 reads SGHVS; CDR2 reads FNYEAQ. Trimming stripped 1 base from V and 1 base from J, with 10 bases between. The CDR3 is 15 residues long.

This chain connects TRBV7-9 to TRBJ2-3; no clear D. Deletions cut 5 bases from V and 4 bases from J, with 10 bases between. Germline CDR1 reads SEHNR; CDR2 reads FQNEAQ (reference sequence). The CDR3 is 13 amino acids. The CDR3 is CASSPERSDTQYF. CDR3 bases: TGTGCCAGCAGCCCCGAAAGGTCAGATACGCAGTATTTT. Using reference TRBV7-9 and TRBJ2-3 for the parts outside the CDR3, the full variable domain is DTGVSQNPRHKITKRGQNVTFRCDPISEHNRLYWYRQTLGQGPEFLTYFQNEAQLEKSRLLSDRFSAERPKGSFSTLEIQRTEQGDSAMYLCASSPERSDTQYFGPGTRLTVL.

This chain uses TRBV11-3 with TRBJ2-7; D may correspond to TRBD1 or TRBD2 (5 bases each). The length of the CDR3 is 16 residues. V lost 2 bases to trimming and J lost 0 bases, with 14 bases between them. Germline-derived CDR1 and CDR2 are SGHNT and YENEEA. CDR3 protein: CASSLLGAEISYEQYF. CDR3 bases: TGTGCCAGCAGCTTACTCGGGGCAGAGATCTCCTACGAGCAGTACTTC.

This chain joins TRBV19 and TRBJ2-1, with D possibly being TRBD2 (6 bases). Trimming took 3 bases from V and 5 from J, leaving 11 bases between them. Per germline, CDR1 LNHDA and CDR2 SQIVND (reference sequence). The CDR3 covers 14 residues. The CDR3 loop reads CASSIGTLNNEQFF. CDR3 sequence (DNA): TGTGCCAGTAGTATTGGGACTCTAAACAATGAGCAGTTCTTC.

The chain uses TRBV4-3 and TRBJ1-4; D call uncertain. CDR1 LGHNA and CDR2 YSLEER come from the germline V gene. The CDR3 sequence is 16 residues long. V shed 0 bases and J shed 8 bases, with 16 bases lying between them. In nucleotides, the CDR3 is TGCGCCAGCAGCCAAGATCTTAGGATTATGGGCGAAAAACTGTTTTTT. Amino acids: CASSQDLRIMGEKLFF.

J is TRBJ2-3 and V is TRBV7-9; D unclear. V gave up 2 bases and J gave up 0 bases, with 6 bases separating them. The CDR3 runs 14 residues. Germline lookup yields CDR1 SEHNR and CDR2 FQNEAQ (reference sequence). The CDR3 protein is CASSLSHSTDTQYF. The CDR3 DNA is TGTGCCAGCAGCTTATCCCATAGCACAGATACGCAGTATTTT.

The chain uses TRBV6-1 and TRBJ2-3; D unclear. The germline gives CDR1 MNHNS, CDR2 SASEGT. V was pared by 6 bases and J by 3 bases, with 13 bases between. This CDR3 has 14 residues. The CDR3 region is CASSMRLETDTQYF. CDR3 coding DNA: TGTGCCAGCAGCATGAGGTTAGAAACAGATACGCAGTATTTT.

J is TRBJ2-7 and V is TRBV11-2; 11 bases are shared with TRBD1. Trimming at V came to 3 bases and at J to 4 bases, leaving 2 bases not matched to a gene. CDR3 size: 14 residues. Germline V gives CDR1 SGHAT, CDR2 FQNNGV. CDR3 nucleotides: TGTGCCAGCAGCTTGGGGGACAGGGGGTACGAGCAGTACTTC. Translation: CASSLGDRGYEQYF.

The chain recombines TRBV9 with TRBJ2-4; 10 nucleotides align to TRBD1. Per the germline V gene, CDR1 is SGDLS and CDR2 is YYNGEE. V lost 4 bases, J lost 6 bases, and 10 bases stayed unmatched. The CDR3 totals 16 residues. CDR3: CASSSTGTGVRNIQYF. The CDR3 bases are TGTGCCAGCAGCTCCACCGGGACAGGGGTCAGAAACATTCAGTACTTC.

The chain recombines TRBV2 with TRBJ1-5; 10 nucleotides agree with TRBD1. Trimming cost V 2 bases and J 8 bases; bases outside gene matches: 9. This CDR3 is built from 16 residues. Germline CDR1 and CDR2: SNHLY and FYNNEI. The CDR3 nucleotides are TGTGCCAGCAGTGAAAGTCGCGACAGGGGGCTAGAGCCCCAGCATTTT. Protein product: CASSESRDRGLEPQHF.

This chain connects TRBV4-2 to TRBJ1-5; TRBD1 is a possible D gene (5 bases). Germline assignment: CDR1 LGHNA and CDR2 YNFKEQ. The CDR3 consists of 17 residues. Between the trimmed V and J ends, which lost 1 base and 3 bases, there was a span of 16 bases. CDR3: CASSQVSGSGANQPQHF. As DNA, the CDR3 is TGTGCCAGCAGCCAAGTGTCAGGGAGTGGGGCCAATCAGCCCCAGCATTTT.